This TCR beta chain was sequenced for a study of T cell responses to AZD1222 COVID-19 vaccine. CDR1 SGHDN and CDR2 FVKESK come from the germline V gene. There are 15 residues in the CDR3. The V and J ends lost 1 base and 4 bases respectively, with 11 bases between them. This table comes from immunoSEQ multiplex PCR, and its TCRdb copy is limited to in-frame clones, with some not included. The sample has tens of thousands of clones, around 88% seen once. This clonotype was sampled from an adult who received the AZD1222 COVID-19 vaccine. The sample was peripheral blood, taken 28 days after the second AZD1222 dose. The rearrangement joins TRBV14 to TRBJ2-4; perhaps TRBD2 as D (6 bases). DNA for the CDR3: TGTGCCAGCAGCCAAGGGCGGGGCCCTAAAAACATTCAGTACTTC. Translation gives CASSQGRGPKNIQYF.